These 10 T cell receptor beta chains were all obtained from the same sample, sequenced in a study of T cells after yellow fever vaccination. A single record per CDR3 protein comes from TCRdb applying MiXCR to the 5' RACE reads. The sample carries 300,000 to 350,000 distinct CDR3 sequences, approximately 4.5% recorded once. The material was PBMCs, obtained 15 days after the yellow fever booster vaccination. The receptors come from a man aged 18 to 29 who received the YFV17D yellow fever vaccine.

This rearrangement joins TRBV7-9 to TRBJ1-3, with D hard to call. CDR1 and CDR2 (germline): SEHNR, FQNEAQ (reference sequence). Trimming removed 1 base at V and 0 bases at J, with 7 bases between. The CDR3 is made up of 15 amino acids. Here the CDR3 DNA reads TGTGCCAGCAGCTTAGAACAAGGCTCTGGAAACACCATATATTTT. This sequence encodes CASSLEQGSGNTIYF.

This clonotype was seen ten or more times. The V and J genes are TRBV7-9 and TRBJ1-6, with D unresolved. The CDR3 is 12 amino acids. Germline CDR1 reads SEHNR; CDR2 reads FQNEAQ (reference sequence). V was clipped by 4 bases and J by 13 bases, with 11 bases between them. CDR3 nucleotides: TGTGCCAGCAGCTCCCCTTTTGCCCCCCTCCACTTT. Encoded protein: CASSSPFAPLHF.

This clonotype was seen many times. CDR3 in amino acids: CASSPWDRGNTIYF. The CDR3 coding sequence is TGCGCCAGCAGCCCCTGGGACCGTGGAAACACCATATATTTT. This chain uses TRBV4-3 with TRBJ1-3; tentative D call: TRBD1 (5 bases). Germline V lookup: CDR1 LGHNA, CDR2 YSLEER. With 4 bases removed from V and 3 bases from J, the gap between germline ends came to 10 bases. CDR3 length: 14 residues.

There are many counts of this clonotype. The chain carries TRBV7-2 and TRBJ2-2; D is perhaps TRBD1 or TRBD2 (6 bases each). Trimming shortened V by 0 bases and J by 3 bases, and 14 bases separated the two germline ends. This CDR3 has 17 amino acids. The germline V gene encodes CDR1 SGHTA and CDR2 FQGNSA. CDR3 in amino acids: CASSLAWGAAYTGELFF. CDR3 nucleotide sequence: TGTGCCAGCAGCTTAGCTTGGGGGGCAGCGTACACCGGGGAGCTGTTTTTT.

This clonotype has at least ten counts. V gene TRBV7-2 combines with J gene TRBJ1-1; D is ambiguous. V was clipped by 3 bases and J by 8 bases, with 19 bases between them. The CDR3 is made up of 15 amino acids. Germline CDR1 reads SGHTA; CDR2 reads FQGNSA. CDR3 protein: CASSFYGNRNLEAFF. For the CDR3, the DNA is TGTGCCAGCAGCTTCTACGGTAATAGAAACTTGGAAGCTTTCTTT.

This clonotype was picked up many times. The V call is TRBV27, the J call TRBJ2-7; D is unclear. This CDR3 is 12 amino acids long. V lost 4 bases, J lost 6 bases, and 10 bases lay in between. Germline V lookup: CDR1 MNHEY, CDR2 SMNVEV (reference sequence). CDR3 nucleotides: TGTGCCAGCAGTTCGGCCCAGCGCGAGCAGTACTTC. Translated: CASSSAQREQYF.

This clonotype was seen repeatedly, ten times or more. The CDR3 loop reads CASSPLGGRELGNTIYF. The CDR3 bases are TGTGCCAGCAGCCCCCTCGGTGGGCGGGAGCTTGGAAACACCATATATTTT. V gene TRBV11-2 combines with J gene TRBJ1-3; D is ambiguous. Germline CDR1 SGHAT, CDR2 FQNNGV. This CDR3 contains 17 residues. The V gene lost 5 bases and the J gene lost 3 bases, with 20 bases spanning the gap.

There are a few counts of this clonotype. The V gene is TRBV28, the J gene TRBJ2-3; 13 positions agree with TRBD2. The length of the CDR3 is 16 residues. V gave up 5 bases and J gave up 4 bases; unmatched junction bases: 6. Germline V lookup: CDR1 MDHEN, CDR2 SYDVKM. CDR3 in amino acids: CASSPLAGGPADTQYF. The CDR3 DNA is TGTGCCAGCAGTCCACTAGCGGGGGGGCCAGCAGATACGCAGTATTTT.

The V call is TRBV6-6, the J call TRBJ1-2; D possibly corresponds to TRBD1 (5 bases). In germline, CDR1 is MNHNY, CDR2 SVGAGI (reference sequence). V lost 5 bases to trimming and J lost 4 bases, with 5 bases between them. The CDR3 is made up of 11 amino acids. Written as DNA, the CDR3 is TGTGCCAGCAGTGGGGGCTATGGCTACACCTTC. It translates to CASSGGYGYTF.

This clonotype appeared a few times. This rearrangement joins TRBV11-2 to TRBJ2-1, with no clear D. V lost 0 bases and J 10 bases, leaving 10 bases between the germline ends. CDR3 length: 13 amino acids. Germline V gene lookup returns CDR1 SGHAT and CDR2 FQNNGV. In nucleotides, the CDR3 is TGTGCCAGCAGCTTAGATCCCACATGGGAGCAGTTCTTC. It yields the protein CASSLDPTWEQFF.